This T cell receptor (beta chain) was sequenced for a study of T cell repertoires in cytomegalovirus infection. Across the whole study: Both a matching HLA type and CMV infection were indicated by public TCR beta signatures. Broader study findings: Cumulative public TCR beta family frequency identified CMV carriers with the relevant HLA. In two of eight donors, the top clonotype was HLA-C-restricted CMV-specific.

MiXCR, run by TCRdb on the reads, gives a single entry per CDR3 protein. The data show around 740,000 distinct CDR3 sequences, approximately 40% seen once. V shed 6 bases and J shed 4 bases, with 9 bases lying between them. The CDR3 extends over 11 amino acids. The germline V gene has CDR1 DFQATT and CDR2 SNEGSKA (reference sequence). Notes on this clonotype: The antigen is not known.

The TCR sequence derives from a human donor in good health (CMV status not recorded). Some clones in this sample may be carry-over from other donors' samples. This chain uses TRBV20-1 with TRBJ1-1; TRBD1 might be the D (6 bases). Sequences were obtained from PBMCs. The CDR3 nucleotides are TGCAGTGCCGAGGGGGGCACTGAAGCTTTCTTT. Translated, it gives CSAEGGTEAFF.